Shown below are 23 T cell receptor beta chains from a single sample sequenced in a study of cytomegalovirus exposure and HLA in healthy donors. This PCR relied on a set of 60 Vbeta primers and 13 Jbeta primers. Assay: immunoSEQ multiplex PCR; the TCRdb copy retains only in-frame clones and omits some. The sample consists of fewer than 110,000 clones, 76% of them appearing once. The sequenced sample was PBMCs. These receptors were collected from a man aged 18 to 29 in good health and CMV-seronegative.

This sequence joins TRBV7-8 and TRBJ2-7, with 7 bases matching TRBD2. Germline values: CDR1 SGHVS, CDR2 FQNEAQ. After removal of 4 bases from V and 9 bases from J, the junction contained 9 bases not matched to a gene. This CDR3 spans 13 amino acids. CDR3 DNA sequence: TGTGCCAGCAGCTCCCTCGGTGGCGGGGGGCAGTACTTC. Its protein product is CASSSLGGGGQYF.

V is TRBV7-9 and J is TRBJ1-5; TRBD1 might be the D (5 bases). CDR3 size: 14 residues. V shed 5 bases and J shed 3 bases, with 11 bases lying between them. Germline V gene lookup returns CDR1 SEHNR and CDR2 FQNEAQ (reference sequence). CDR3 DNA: TGTGCCAGCAGCCCGGGACTCCACAATCAGCCCCAGCATTTT. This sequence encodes CASSPGLHNQPQHF.

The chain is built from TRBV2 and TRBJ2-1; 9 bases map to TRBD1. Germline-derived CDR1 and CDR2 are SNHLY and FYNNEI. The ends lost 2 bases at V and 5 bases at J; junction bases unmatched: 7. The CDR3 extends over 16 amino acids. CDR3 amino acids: CASSELQGAWDNEQFF. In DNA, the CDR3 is TGTGCCAGCAGTGAATTACAGGGGGCTTGGGACAATGAGCAGTTCTTC.

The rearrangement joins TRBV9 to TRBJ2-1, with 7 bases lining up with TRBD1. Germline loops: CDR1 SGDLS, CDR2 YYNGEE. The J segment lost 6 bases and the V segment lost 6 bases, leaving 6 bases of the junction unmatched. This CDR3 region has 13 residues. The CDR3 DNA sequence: TGTGCCAGCAACCCAGGGGGTGGCAATGAGCAGTTCTTC. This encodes CASNPGGGNEQFF.

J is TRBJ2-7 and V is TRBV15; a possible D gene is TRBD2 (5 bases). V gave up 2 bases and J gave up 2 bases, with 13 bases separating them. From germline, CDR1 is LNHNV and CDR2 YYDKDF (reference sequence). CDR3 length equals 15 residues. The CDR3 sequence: CATSRPRAGPYEQYF. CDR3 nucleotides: TGTGCCACCAGCAGACCCCGGGCGGGCCCCTACGAGCAGTACTTC.

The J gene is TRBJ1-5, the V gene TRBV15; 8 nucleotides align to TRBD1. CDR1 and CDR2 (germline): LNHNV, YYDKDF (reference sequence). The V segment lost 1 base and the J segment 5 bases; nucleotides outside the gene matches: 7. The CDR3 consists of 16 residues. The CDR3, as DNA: TGTGCCACCAGCAGAGGAGACAGGGGTCGTGATCAGCCCCAGCATTTT. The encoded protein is CATSRGDRGRDQPQHF.

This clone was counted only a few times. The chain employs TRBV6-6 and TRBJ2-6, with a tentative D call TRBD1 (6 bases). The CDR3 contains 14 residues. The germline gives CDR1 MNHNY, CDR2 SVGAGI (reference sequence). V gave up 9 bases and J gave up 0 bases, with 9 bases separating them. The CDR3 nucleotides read TGTGCCAGTCACAGGGCCTCTGGGGCCAACGTCCTGACTTTC. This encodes CASHRASGANVLTF.

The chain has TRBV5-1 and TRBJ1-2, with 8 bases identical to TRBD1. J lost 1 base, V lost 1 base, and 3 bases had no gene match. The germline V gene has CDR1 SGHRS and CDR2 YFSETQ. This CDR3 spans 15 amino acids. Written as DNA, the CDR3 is TGCGCCAGCAGCTTGCCACAGGGGGTTAACTATGGCTACACCTTC. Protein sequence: CASSLPQGVNYGYTF.

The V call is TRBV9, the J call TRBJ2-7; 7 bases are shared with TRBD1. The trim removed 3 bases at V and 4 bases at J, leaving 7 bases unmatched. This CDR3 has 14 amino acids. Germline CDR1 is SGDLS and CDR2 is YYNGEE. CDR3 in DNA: TGTGCCAGCAGCGAGGGGGACAGACTTTACGAGCAGTACTTC. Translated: CASSEGDRLYEQYF.

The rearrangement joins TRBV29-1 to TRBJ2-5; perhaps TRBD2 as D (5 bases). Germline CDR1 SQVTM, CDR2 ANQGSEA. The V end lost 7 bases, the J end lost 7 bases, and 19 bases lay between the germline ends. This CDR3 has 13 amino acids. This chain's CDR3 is CSGFGGPWGTQYF. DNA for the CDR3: TGCAGCGGGTTCGGCGGGCCTTGGGGGACCCAGTACTTC.

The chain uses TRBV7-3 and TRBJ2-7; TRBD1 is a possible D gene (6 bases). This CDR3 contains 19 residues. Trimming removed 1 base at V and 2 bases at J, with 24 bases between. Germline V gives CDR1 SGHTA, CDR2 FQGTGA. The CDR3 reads CASSLSLIRKPGQAYEQYF. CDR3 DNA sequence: TGTGCCAGCAGCTTAAGTCTGATTCGGAAACCGGGACAAGCCTACGAGCAGTACTTC.

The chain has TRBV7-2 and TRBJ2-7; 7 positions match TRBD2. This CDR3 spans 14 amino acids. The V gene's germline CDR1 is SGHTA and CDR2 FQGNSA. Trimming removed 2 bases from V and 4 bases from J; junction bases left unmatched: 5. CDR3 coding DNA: TGTGCCAGCAGCTTAATTGGCGGGGGTTACGAGCAGTACTTC. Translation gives CASSLIGGGYEQYF.

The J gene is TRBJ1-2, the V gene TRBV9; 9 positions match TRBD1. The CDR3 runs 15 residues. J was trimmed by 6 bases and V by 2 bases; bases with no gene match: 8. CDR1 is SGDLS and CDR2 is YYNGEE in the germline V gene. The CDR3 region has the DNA TGTGCCAGCAGCGTGGAGACAGGGGGTATAGATGGCTACACCTTC. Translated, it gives CASSVETGGIDGYTF.

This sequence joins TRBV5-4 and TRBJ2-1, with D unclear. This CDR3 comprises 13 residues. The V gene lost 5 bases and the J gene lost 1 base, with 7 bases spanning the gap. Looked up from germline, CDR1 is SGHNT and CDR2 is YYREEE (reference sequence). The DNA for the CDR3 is TGTGCCAGCAGGTACTTTTCCTACAATGAGCAGTTCTTC. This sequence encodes CASRYFSYNEQFF. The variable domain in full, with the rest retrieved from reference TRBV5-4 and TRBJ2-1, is ETGVTQSPTHLIKTRGQQVTLRCSSQSGHNTVSWYQQALGQGPQFIFQYYREEENGRGNFPPRFSGLQFPNYSSELNVNALELDDSALYLCASRYFSYNEQFFGPGTRLTVL.

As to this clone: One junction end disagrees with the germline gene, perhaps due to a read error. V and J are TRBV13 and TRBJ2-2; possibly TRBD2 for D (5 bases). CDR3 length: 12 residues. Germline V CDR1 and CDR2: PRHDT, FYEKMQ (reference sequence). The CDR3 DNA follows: TGTGCCAGCAGCTTCGGGCCCGGGGAACTGTTTTTT. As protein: CASSFGPGELFF.

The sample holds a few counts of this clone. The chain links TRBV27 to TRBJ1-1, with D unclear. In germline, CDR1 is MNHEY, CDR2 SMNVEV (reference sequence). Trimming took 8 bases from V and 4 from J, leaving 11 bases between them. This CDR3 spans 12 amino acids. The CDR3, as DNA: TGTGCCAGCGTGGGCTGGGCCACTGAAGCTTTCTTT. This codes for CASVGWATEAFF.

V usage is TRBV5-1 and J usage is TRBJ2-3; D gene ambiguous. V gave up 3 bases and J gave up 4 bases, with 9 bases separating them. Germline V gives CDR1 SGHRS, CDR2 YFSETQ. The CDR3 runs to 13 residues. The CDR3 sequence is CASSSVLPDTQYF. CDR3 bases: TGCGCCAGCAGCTCGGTACTTCCAGATACGCAGTATTTT.

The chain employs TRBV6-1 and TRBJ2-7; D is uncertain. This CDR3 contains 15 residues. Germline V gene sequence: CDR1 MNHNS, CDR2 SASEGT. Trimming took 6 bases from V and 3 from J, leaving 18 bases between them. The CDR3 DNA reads TGTGCCAGCAGCTACCTTGGAGACCCCAACTACGAGCAGTACTTC. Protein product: CASSYLGDPNYEQYF.

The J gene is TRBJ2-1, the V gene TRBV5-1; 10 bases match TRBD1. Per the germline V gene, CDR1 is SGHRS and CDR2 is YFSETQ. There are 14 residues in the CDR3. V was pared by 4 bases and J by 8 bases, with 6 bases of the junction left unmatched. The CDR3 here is CASSGGTGADEQFF. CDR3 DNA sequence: TGCGCCAGCAGCGGCGGGACAGGGGCAGATGAGCAGTTCTTC.

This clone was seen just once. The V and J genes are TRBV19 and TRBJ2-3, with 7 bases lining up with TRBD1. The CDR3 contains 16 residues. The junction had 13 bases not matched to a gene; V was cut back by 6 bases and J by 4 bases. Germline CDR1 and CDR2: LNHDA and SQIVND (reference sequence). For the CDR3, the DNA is TGTGCCAGTAGAAAATCCGGGACAGCGATACCAGATACGCAGTATTTT. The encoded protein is CASRKSGTAIPDTQYF.

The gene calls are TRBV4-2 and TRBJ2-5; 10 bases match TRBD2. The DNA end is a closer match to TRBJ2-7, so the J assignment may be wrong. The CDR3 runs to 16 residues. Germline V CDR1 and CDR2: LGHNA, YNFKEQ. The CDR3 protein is CASSQEQASGGHEQYF. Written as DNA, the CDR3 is TGTGCCAGCAGCCAAGAGCAGGCTAGCGGGGGCCACGAGCAGTACTTC.

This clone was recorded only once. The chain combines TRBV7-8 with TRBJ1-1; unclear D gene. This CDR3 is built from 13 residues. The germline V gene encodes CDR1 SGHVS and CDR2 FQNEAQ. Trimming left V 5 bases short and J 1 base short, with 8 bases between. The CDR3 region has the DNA TGTGCCAGCAGCCCCCGGGGGAACACTGAAGCTTTCTTT. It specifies CASSPRGNTEAFF.

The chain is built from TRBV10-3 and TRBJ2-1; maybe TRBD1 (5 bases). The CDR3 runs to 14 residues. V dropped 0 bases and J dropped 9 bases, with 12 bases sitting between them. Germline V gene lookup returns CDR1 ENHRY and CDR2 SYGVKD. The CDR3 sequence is CAISESTEGVEQFF. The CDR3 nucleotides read TGTGCCATCAGTGAGTCGACAGAAGGTGTTGAGCAGTTCTTC.